Presented here are 29 T cell receptor beta chains from one specimen sequenced in a study of blood T cells in healthy people across ages. A second PCR of 7 to 11 cycles used a sample-barcoded 5' primer and a J-beta primer mix. Each CDR3 protein gets one entry after TCRdb re-called the 5' RACE reads with MiXCR. The table shows more than 1,400,000 distinct CDR3 sequences, with roughly 40% occurring only once. Sequenced input: blood. These receptors originate from a woman in her late teens or twenties in good health.

This sequence joins TRBV5-1 and TRBJ1-1; D may be TRBD1 (5 bases). Germline lookup yields CDR1 SGHRS and CDR2 YFSETQ. Deletions cut 4 bases from V and 1 base from J, with 17 bases between. This CDR3 is 16 amino acids long. The CDR3 nucleotides are TGCGCCAGCAGCGTGAGATCAGGGCTCGGGAACACTGAAGCTTTCTTT. Its translation: CASSVRSGLGNTEAFF.

V is TRBV6-2 or TRBV6-3 and J is TRBJ2-7, with D hard to call. Deletions cut 4 bases from V and 5 bases from J, with 9 bases between. This CDR3 spans 12 amino acids. In germline, CDR1 is MNHEY, CDR2 SVGEGT. CDR3 DNA: TGTGCCAGCAGTTGGAGCGAGCACGAGCAGTACTTC. This sequence encodes CASSWSEHEQYF.

This clonotype appeared a single time. CDR3 DNA sequence: TGCGCCAGCACCTTTGGGGACTCCCCGGGCTATGGCTACACCTTC. It is translated as CASTFGDSPGYGYTF. V usage is TRBV10-1 and J usage is TRBJ1-2; a possible D gene is TRBD1 (5 bases). Germline CDR1 and CDR2: WNHNN and SYGVQD (reference sequence). The CDR3 has 15 amino acids. The V end was cut by 7 bases, the J end by 4 bases, with 19 bases between.

On this clonotype: At one end the junction does not follow the germline gene, possibly because of a read error. CDR3 in DNA: TGCGCCAGCGGCCAAGAGGGACTAGGATTCGATACGCAGTATTTT. Translating it yields CASGQEGLGFDTQYF. This chain uses TRBV4-1 with TRBJ2-3, with 8 bases lining up with TRBD2. Per the germline V gene, CDR1 is MGHRA and CDR2 is YSYEKL. CDR3 size: 15 residues.

The table lists this clonotype with many counts. V and J are TRBV5-1 and TRBJ2-3; D may be TRBD1 (5 bases). Germline CDR1 SGHRS, CDR2 YFSETQ. This CDR3 has 14 residues. V lost 1 base and J 4 bases, leaving 10 bases between the germline ends. The CDR3 sequence is CASSLRGLADTQYF. As DNA, the CDR3 is TGCGCCAGCAGCTTGAGGGGTCTCGCAGATACGCAGTATTTT.

The table lists this clonotype with a few counts. The chain employs TRBV7-2 and TRBJ1-2; TRBD1 matches 10 bases. This CDR3 is 15 amino acids long. J gave up 7 bases and V 3 bases, and 8 bases lay outside the gene matches. The germline V gene encodes CDR1 SGHTA and CDR2 FQGNSA. CDR3 loop: CASSFLRTGGSGYTF. The CDR3 coding sequence is TGTGCCAGCAGCTTTTTACGGACAGGGGGAAGTGGCTACACCTTC. Drawing the rest from reference TRBV7-2 and TRBJ1-2, the complete variable domain is GAGVSQSPSNKVTEKGKDVELRCDPISGHTALYWYRQSLGQGLEFLIYFQGNSAPDKSGLPSDRFSAERTGGSVSTLTIQRTQQEDSAVYLCASSFLRTGGSGYTFGSGTRLTVV.

This clonotype was seen a few times. The chain is built from TRBV7-8 and TRBJ2-7, with 7 bases matching TRBD2. V was pared by 8 bases and J by 0 bases, with 13 bases of the junction left unmatched. CDR1 is SGHVS, CDR2 FQNEAQ, per germline. This CDR3 contains 16 residues. In nucleotides, the CDR3 is TGTGCCAGCCAAAAAGGGGCCCTAGCGGTCTCCTACGAGCAGTACTTC. Translating gives CASQKGALAVSYEQYF. The full variable domain, completed using reference TRBV7-8 and TRBJ2-7, is GAGVSQSPRYKVAKRGQDVALRCDPISGHVSLFWYQQALGQGPEFLTYFQNEAQLDKSGLPSDRFFAERPEGSVSTLKIQRTQQEDSAVYLCASQKGALAVSYEQYFGPGTRLTVT.

This clonotype was observed a few times. The genes are TRBV12-3 or TRBV12-4 and TRBJ1-2; perhaps TRBD1 as D (5 bases). This CDR3 is 14 amino acids long. V was shortened by 3 bases and J by 5 bases, with 13 bases between the two germline ends. CDR3: CASSFSGGQYGYTF. The CDR3 DNA sequence: TGTGCCAGCAGTTTCTCTGGGGGTCAATATGGCTACACCTTC.

J is TRBJ2-1 and V is TRBV19; 8 positions match TRBD2. The CDR3 contains 15 residues. Germline CDR1 is LNHDA and CDR2 is SQIVND (reference sequence). The V gene end was trimmed by 5 bases and the J gene end by 10 bases; junction bases not matched to a gene: 13. CDR3: CASSPREAGAREQFF. In nucleotides, the CDR3 is TGTGCCAGTAGTCCTCGGGAAGCGGGGGCTAGGGAGCAGTTCTTC.

This clonotype was recorded many times. The chain's CDR3 is CASSPGTDTYEQYF. CDR3 nucleotides: TGTGCCAGCAGTCCCGGGACTGATACCTACGAGCAGTACTTC. V and J are TRBV12-3 or TRBV12-4 and TRBJ2-7, with D possibly being TRBD2 (6 bases). This CDR3 is built from 14 residues. Trimming took 5 bases from V and 2 from J, leaving 13 bases between them.

This chain links TRBV7-9 with TRBJ1-1; 11 bases match TRBD1. Germline V CDR1 and CDR2: SEHNR, FQNEAQ (reference sequence). The CDR3 contains 17 residues. Losses at the gene ends were 5 bases for V and 3 bases for J; bases not matched to a gene: 11. CDR3 sequence: CASSGGQGARWDTEAFF. CDR3 bases: TGTGCCAGCAGCGGCGGACAGGGGGCGCGATGGGACACTGAAGCTTTCTTT.

The rearrangement links TRBV3-1 to TRBJ1-2, with D unclear. The CDR3 sequence is 13 residues long. The V and J ends lost 5 bases and 2 bases respectively, with 9 bases between them. Germline CDR1 LGHDT, CDR2 YNNKEL (reference sequence). The CDR3 region has the DNA TGTGCCAGCAGCGCGGCGGTCAACTATGGCTACACCTTC. Protein sequence: CASSAAVNYGYTF.

This rearrangement joins TRBV7-9 to TRBJ2-5; D is unclear. The CDR3 has 13 residues. Trimming pared 5 bases from V and 4 bases from J, leaving 11 bases between. Germline V gene sequence: CDR1 SEHNR, CDR2 FQNEAQ (reference sequence). The CDR3 reads CASSGVEIETQYF. CDR3 DNA: TGTGCCAGCAGCGGGGTCGAGATAGAGACCCAGTACTTC.

The chain is built from TRBV6-2 or TRBV6-3 and TRBJ2-4; no definite D call. The DNA end lines up better with TRBJ2-7; the J call may be wrong. The V gene's germline CDR1 is MNHEY and CDR2 SVGEGT. The CDR3 has 12 amino acids. The chain's CDR3 is CASSRPTGEQYF. In DNA, the CDR3 is TGTGCCAGCAGTCGCCCGACCGGCGAGCAGTACTTC.

The chain joins TRBV9 to TRBJ1-1; TRBD1 is a possible D gene (5 bases). V lost 0 bases to trimming and J lost 5 bases, with 14 bases between them. The germline gives CDR1 SGDLS, CDR2 YYNGEE. CDR3 size: 15 residues. The CDR3 DNA is TGTGCCAGCAGCGTAGAATCAGGGACCGGGACTGAAGCTTTCTTT. Protein product: CASSVESGTGTEAFF.

The chain is built from TRBV29-1 and TRBJ2-4, with D perhaps TRBD2 (6 bases). V was cut by 4 bases and J by 1 base, with 11 bases left in between. CDR1 and CDR2 (germline): SQVTM, ANQGSEA. The CDR3 has 14 residues. The CDR3 protein is CSVGGETAKNIQYF. CDR3 sequence (DNA): TGCAGCGTTGGGGGGGAAACGGCCAAAAACATTCAGTACTTC.

This clonotype was recorded a few times. The rearrangement joins TRBV4-2 to TRBJ2-3; D unclear. V was pared by 1 base and J by 1 base, with 6 bases between. The CDR3 has 14 residues. Germline V gene sequence: CDR1 LGHNA, CDR2 YNFKEQ. CDR3 loop: CASSQGWRTDTQYF. CDR3 DNA: TGTGCCAGCAGCCAAGGTTGGCGCACAGATACGCAGTATTTT.

This clonotype was recorded a few times. The genes are TRBV9 and TRBJ2-1; TRBD1 matches at 7 bases. After removal of 7 bases from V and 4 bases from J, the junction contained 11 bases not matched to a gene. The CDR3 has 15 amino acids. CDR1 SGDLS and CDR2 YYNGEE come from the germline V gene. The CDR3 loop reads CASGSPGQIYNEQFF. DNA for the CDR3: TGTGCCAGCGGATCTCCGGGACAGATTTACAATGAGCAGTTCTTC.

The rearrangement uses TRBV7-9 and TRBJ2-1; D ambiguous. Germline V gene data show CDR1 as SEHNR and CDR2 as FQNEAQ (reference sequence). V dropped 1 base and J dropped 6 bases, with 13 bases sitting between them. This CDR3 has 15 residues. The CDR3 spells CASSLVPAGSNEQFF. The CDR3 DNA reads TGTGCCAGCAGCTTAGTTCCTGCTGGAAGCAATGAGCAGTTCTTC.

Details on this clonotype: A much larger clone lies a single base off, so this may be a read error. The chain is built from TRBV15 and TRBJ2-1; possibly TRBD1 or TRBD2 for D (5 bases each). The CDR3 consists of 16 residues. V dropped 8 bases and J dropped 4 bases, with 21 bases sitting between them. CDR1 and CDR2 from the germline V gene are LNHNV and YYDKDF (reference sequence). The CDR3 reads CATSSFFGALYNEQFF. The CDR3 DNA sequence: TGTGCCACCTCCTCCTTCTTCGGGGCACTATACAATGAGCAGTTCTTC.

The table lists this clonotype with a few counts. The chain combines TRBV20-1 with TRBJ1-2; D might be TRBD1 (6 bases). V lost 0 bases and J 1 base, leaving 15 bases between the germline ends. The CDR3 spans 16 residues. Germline-derived CDR1 and CDR2 are DFQATT and SNEGSKA (reference sequence). In DNA form, the CDR3 reads TGCAGTGCTAGAGATCTAGGAACAGGGCTTAACTATGGCTACACCTTC. It translates to CSARDLGTGLNYGYTF.

The chain is built from TRBV24-1 and TRBJ2-5, with 10 nucleotides matching TRBD1. The V and J ends lost 2 bases and 5 bases, in that order; junction bases with no gene match: 4. The CDR3 has 15 residues. Germline CDR1 KGHDR, CDR2 SFDVKD. CDR3 residues: CATSDYGQGGETQYF. The CDR3 nucleotides read TGTGCCACCAGTGATTATGGACAGGGGGGGGAGACCCAGTACTTC.

V is TRBV6-1 and J is TRBJ2-5; 10 bases fit TRBD2. The J call is doubtful: the DNA matches TRBJ2-7 better. Looked up from germline, CDR1 is MNHNS and CDR2 is SASEGT. CDR3 length: 14 residues. The CDR3 here is CASRYPGLAYEQYF. CDR3 coding DNA: TGTGCCAGCAGATACCCGGGACTAGCGTACGAGCAGTACTTC.

In this sample, this clonotype turned up a few times. V and J are TRBV20-1 and TRBJ2-7; D perhaps matches TRBD2 (6 bases). CDR1 is DFQATT, CDR2 SNEGSKA, per germline (reference sequence). The CDR3 is 13 amino acids. Trimming cost V 5 bases and J 1 base, with 12 bases left between them. The CDR3 spells CSAPRLGSYEQYF. CDR3 nucleotide sequence: TGCAGTGCTCCACGACTAGGGTCCTACGAGCAGTACTTC.

This clonotype has just a few counts. CDR3 in DNA: TGCAGTGCTAGAACGAGCGGGGGGGCAGATGAGCAGTTCTTC. Translated: CSARTSGGADEQFF. The chain has TRBV20-1 and TRBJ2-1; 10 bases agree with TRBD2. Germline V gives CDR1 DFQATT, CDR2 SNEGSKA (reference sequence). This CDR3 region has 14 residues. V lost 2 bases, J lost 8 bases, and 6 bases stayed unmatched.

This clonotype was observed a few times. The J gene is TRBJ2-7, the V gene TRBV12-3 or TRBV12-4; D may be TRBD2 (6 bases). The V gene lost 1 base and the J gene lost 2 bases, with 12 bases spanning the gap. The length of the CDR3 is 15 residues. Here the CDR3 reads CASSLGDGSTYEQYF. The CDR3 DNA is TGTGCCAGCAGTTTAGGCGACGGGAGTACCTACGAGCAGTACTTC.

This clonotype was detected a few times. This chain connects TRBV5-1 to TRBJ1-1, with D possibly matching TRBD1 (5 bases). This CDR3 region has 14 residues. The germline V gene has CDR1 SGHRS and CDR2 YFSETQ. Deletions cut 0 bases from V and 1 base from J, with 7 bases between. CDR3 sequence: CASSLATANTEAFF. The CDR3 DNA is TGCGCCAGCAGCTTGGCGACAGCGAACACTGAAGCTTTCTTT.

This CDR3 reads CASSGGMSSYNEQFF. CDR3 DNA: TGTGCCAGCAGTGGGGGGATGAGCTCCTACAATGAGCAGTTCTTC. The chain has TRBV2 and TRBJ2-1; D is perhaps TRBD1 or TRBD2 (5 bases each). Trimming removed 4 bases from V and 0 bases from J, with 10 bases in between. The CDR3 is made up of 15 amino acids. CDR1 and CDR2 from the germline V gene are SNHLY and FYNNEI.

This clonotype was detected a few times. This sequence joins TRBV4-1 and TRBJ2-3; D is perhaps TRBD1 (6 bases). The V end was cut by 3 bases, the J end by 4 bases, with 14 bases between. Germline CDR1 and CDR2: MGHRA and YSYEKL. The CDR3 sequence is 15 residues long. The CDR3 region has the DNA TGCGCCAGCAGCCACGGACCCGCAGGGGCAGATACGCAGTATTTT. It codes for CASSHGPAGADTQYF.